This TCR beta chain originates from a study of blood T cells in healthy people across ages (dated by TCRdb to 2014 to 2015). Study-level background: In model experiments, roughly one uniquely barcoded TCR beta cDNA molecule per two T cells was captured by template switching. Age-related changes in TCR beta repertoire diversity were measured in the study by deep sequencing normalized with unique cDNA molecular identifiers. Two additional independent replicas of 1 million unique cDNA reads from the same blood draw were analyzed for two donors (one aged 18 to 29 and one aged 80 or older). To avoid experimental bias, donors of different ages were randomly spread across the sequencing lanes. The donors were divided into four age groups: young (average around 17 years), middle-aged (approximately 42), aged (about 60) and long-lived (roughly 82). On the study overall, not on this receptor specifically: Compared with the aged group, the long-lived group had more naive CD4+ T cells, fewer expanded clones and increased TCR diversity, a pattern suggesting age selection. Estimates of total diversity from one million sequenced T cells were regarded as lower bounds and underestimates. The CMV infection status of donors was not known, potentially confounding age-related changes in expanded clonotypes. There was a strong correlation between observed TCR beta diversity and the percentage of naive T cells measured by flow cytometry. Conclusive comparison of naive and antigen-experienced compartments was prevented by the profiling of bulk unsorted PBMCs. As age increased, observed TCR beta diversity per million T cells dropped in a roughly linear way, and a significant reduction was already evident by age approximately 40.

V is reduced by 4 bases and J by 5 bases, leaving a spacing of 12 bases between them. CDR3 length: 14 amino acids, cysteine to phenylalanine. The kept DNA is CDR3 alone, 42 bases in frame from the first base. The germline V gene supplies CDR1 SGHTA and CDR2 FQGNSA. Remarks on this clonotype: Which antigen it targets is not known. Per-nucleotide qualities are absent, and no much larger clonotype sits a single base away.

Library preparation employed 5' RACE. The data were produced on an Illumina HiSeq 2500. A second PCR of roughly 7 to 11 cycles was run with a J-beta primer mix and a sample-barcoded 5' primer. Each TCR beta cDNA molecule received a unique molecular identifier from a template-switch 5' adaptor carrying 12 random nucleotides. At least 2.5 million CDR3-containing paired-end reads were obtained from each sample. First-strand cDNA synthesis was performed from all RNA using the Mint cDNA synthesis kit, with priming by a TRBC-specific oligonucleotide. All cDNA was treated with uracil-DNA glycosylase and then went through a first 18-cycle PCR with the universal primers M1SS and BC2_uni_R. The original methods were these. For normalization, 1 million high-quality reads, each with a distinct molecular identifier, were randomly selected from each sample. Reads sharing molecular identifiers were discarded rather than binned into consensus sequences. MiTCR, run with a Q25 quality threshold and the strictest error-elimination algorithm, handled CDR3 identification, clonotype clustering and error correction. A nonparametric unseen species model with Euler transformation was used to estimate a lower bound on total TCR beta diversity. TCRdb redid the processing of the public reads, applying fastp at Q25 and MiXCR, and retained in-frame beta chains. Rows matching on CDR3 protein sequence are summarized as one entry with the most common DNA and genes. These V and J calls are TCRdb output, not the study's own analysis. Counted in this sample were around 870,000 distinct CDR3 sequences; about 28% of them appeared once. The leading ten clones occupy 15% to 20% of the sample.

Donors were approximately 42 systemically healthy Caucasian individuals from Russia aged 6 to 90 years. Ten milliliters of peripheral blood were drawn from each donor into EDTA-treated Vacutainer tubes. Ficoll-Paque density-gradient centrifugation was used to isolate PBMCs, with at least 6 million per sample. Trizol reagent was used to extract total RNA from the PBMCs, yielding at least 5.5 micrograms per sample. The percentages of naive CD45RAhigh/CD27high T cells were determined by flow cytometry on a PBMC aliquot from every donor. The receptor's source is a woman older than 75 in good health. The V and J genes are TRBV7-2 and TRBJ2-4; no D gene is confidently identified. Sequencing was performed on blood. The nucleotide sequence reads as follows: TGTGCCAGCAGCTCAAACTCCAACGAAAACATTCAGTACTTC. Protein translation: CASSSNSNENIQYF.